The clone carrying this TCR beta chain was observed many times. Its antigen remains unknown. Germline lookup yields CDR1 ENHRY and CDR2 SYGVKD. This CDR3 region has 15 residues. V was pared by 6 bases and J by 1 base, with 12 bases between. TCRdb reprocessed the reads via MiXCR and lists one record per CDR3 protein. In the table there are some 300,000 distinct CDR3 sequences, roughly 13% of which are singletons. These data belong to a study of T cell repertoires in cytomegalovirus infection. Across the whole study: Public TCR beta signature analysis indicated the presence of both CMV infection and matching HLA type. Study findings and constraints: The response measured ex vivo was dominated by TCR beta clonotypes (HLA-C-restricted and CMV-specific).

The sequencing sample was made of PBMCs. The origin of this receptor is a human donor in good health (CMV status not recorded). Some clones in this sample may be carry-over from other donors' samples. The chain has TRBV10-3 and TRBJ2-2; D unresolved. CDR3 nucleotide sequence: TGTGCCATCAGGGTGGCGCTTCAGAACACCGGGGAGCTGTTTTTT. Its translation: CAIRVALQNTGELFF.